The 27 T cell receptor beta chains presented below share a single source sample, sequenced in a study of CD8+ T cells in alopecia areata. Investigators isolated RNA and reverse transcribed it into cDNA to act as the sequencing template. Only in-frame clones appear in the TCRdb table, and some are missing; sequencing was by immunoSEQ multiplex PCR. Among over 100,000 clones listed, approximately 49% were seen once. This specimen consisted of CD8+ T cells sorted from blood, obtained at week 0. Every receptor here comes from a human donor with alopecia areata.

The chain has TRBV19 and TRBJ2-1; D remains unclear. Deletions cut 1 base from V and 9 bases from J, with 7 bases between. Germline V gene sequence: CDR1 LNHDA, CDR2 SQIVND (reference sequence). The CDR3 covers 12 residues. The CDR3 loop is CASSIAWGEQFF. DNA of the CDR3: TGTGCCAGTAGTATAGCCTGGGGTGAGCAGTTCTTC.

The chain has TRBV27 and TRBJ2-6; tentatively, D is TRBD1 (5 bases). The CDR3 consists of 15 residues. The V and J ends lost 8 bases and 0 bases respectively, with 11 bases between them. Germline CDR1 is MNHEY and CDR2 is SMNVEV (reference sequence). The CDR3 DNA follows: TGTGCCAGCCTAGGACAAACCTCTGGGGCCAACGTCCTGACTTTC. It is translated as CASLGQTSGANVLTF. The whole variable domain, filled in from reference TRBV27 and TRBJ2-6, reads EAQVTQNPRYLITVTGKKLTVTCSQNMNHEYMSWYRQDPGLGLRQIYYSMNVEVTDKGDVPEGYKVSRKEKRNFPLILESPSPNQTSLYFCASLGQTSGANVLTFGAGSRLTVL.

The rearrangement joins TRBV25-1 to TRBJ1-5; D is unclear. V was cut by 1 base and J by 5 bases, with 6 bases left in between. CDR1 MGHDK and CDR2 SYGVNS come from the germline V gene. This CDR3 is 13 amino acids long. The CDR3 nucleotides read TGTGCCAGCAGTGAATCGAGTTATCAGCCCCAGCATTTT. Protein sequence: CASSESSYQPQHF.

The J gene is TRBJ2-6, the V gene TRBV30, with D unresolved. Germline CDR1 and CDR2: GTSNPN and SVGIG (reference sequence). V was pared by 5 bases and J by 2 bases, with 13 bases between. This CDR3 contains 15 residues. The CDR3 nucleotides read TGTGCCTGGGCGCCTGAGAACACTGGGGCCAACGTCCTGACTTTC. Translated, it gives CAWAPENTGANVLTF.

The chain carries TRBV27 and TRBJ2-5, with D possibly TRBD2 on 5 matching bases. The germline CDR1 and CDR2 sequences are MNHEY and SMNVEV (reference sequence). Trimming removed 8 bases from V and 2 bases from J, with 12 bases in between. The CDR3 runs 13 residues. The CDR3 bases are TGTGCCAGCTCATCGGGGATACAAGAGACCCAGTACTTC. Encoded protein: CASSSGIQETQYF.

The rearrangement links TRBV5-5 to TRBJ2-7, with D hard to call. This CDR3 region has 14 residues. Between the trimmed V and J ends, which lost 2 bases and 6 bases, there was a span of 15 bases. Germline CDR1 is SGHKS and CDR2 is YYEKEE (reference sequence). The CDR3 DNA is TGTGCCAGCAGCTTCTCAACCCGGCCAGCCGAGCAGTACTTC. It yields the protein CASSFSTRPAEQYF. The full variable domain, with the rest looked up from reference TRBV5-5 and TRBJ2-7, is DAGVTQSPTHLIKTRGQQVTLRCSPISGHKSVSWYQQVLGQGPQFIFQYYEKEERGRGNFPDRFSARQFPNYSSELNVNALLLGDSALYLCASSFSTRPAEQYFGPGTRLTVT.

J is TRBJ2-7 and V is TRBV5-1; TRBD1 aligns across 8 bases. Germline values: CDR1 SGHRS, CDR2 YFSETQ. With V trimmed by 3 bases and J by 6 bases, 8 bases remained unmatched. The CDR3 is 14 residues long. The chain's CDR3 is CASSWTGRVGEQYF. The CDR3 DNA follows: TGCGCCAGCAGCTGGACAGGGCGTGTGGGCGAGCAGTACTTC.

The chain has TRBV18 and TRBJ2-7, with 7 positions matching TRBD1. Unmatched junction bases numbered 4, after V lost 0 bases and J lost 2 bases. The CDR3 is made up of 15 amino acids. Germline V lookup: CDR1 KGHSH, CDR2 LQKENI. The CDR3 here is CASSPPGQTPYEQYF. For the CDR3, the DNA is TGTGCCAGCTCACCACCGGGACAGACGCCCTACGAGCAGTACTTC.

In this sample, this clone turned up a few times. The chain combines TRBV29-1 with TRBJ1-2; 8 bases agree with TRBD1. Germline V gives CDR1 SQVTM, CDR2 ANQGSEA. The CDR3 totals 17 residues. J gave up 6 bases and V 0 bases, and 15 bases lay outside the gene matches. CDR3 region: CSVEDSRSDRVDHGYTF. CDR3 coding DNA: TGCAGCGTTGAAGATAGTCGGTCGGACAGGGTGGATCATGGCTACACCTTC.

The V and J genes are TRBV29-1 and TRBJ2-7; 9 positions match TRBD1. The CDR3 is 14 amino acids. Germline V gene data show CDR1 as SQVTM and CDR2 as ANQGSEA. J lost 2 bases, V lost 6 bases, and 8 bases had no gene match. The CDR3 nucleotides are TGCAGCGTGGAGGGACAGGGAAAAGCCTACGAGCAGTACTTC. Protein sequence: CSVEGQGKAYEQYF.

This rearrangement joins TRBV29-1 to TRBJ2-5; D is unclear. The J call is uncertain, as TRBJ2-7 better fits the DNA end. Per germline, CDR1 SQVTM and CDR2 ANQGSEA. The CDR3 length is 11 residues. For the CDR3, the DNA is TGCAGCGTTGGGGCCAGCTACGAGCAGTACTTC. Translation: CSVGASYEQYF.

V gene TRBV19 combines with J gene TRBJ2-7; 8 positions match TRBD2. CDR1 LNHDA and CDR2 SQIVND come from the germline V gene (reference sequence). This CDR3 comprises 13 residues. V was clipped by 8 bases and J by 7 bases; unmatched bases: 10. The CDR3 loop is CASSAGGLGEQYF. CDR3 in DNA: TGTGCCAGTTCTGCGGGGGGCCTCGGGGAGCAGTACTTC.

This rearrangement joins TRBV7-9 to TRBJ2-1; a possible D gene is TRBD1 (5 bases). The V gene's germline CDR1 is SEHNR and CDR2 FQNEAQ (reference sequence). The CDR3 sequence is 16 residues long. V was trimmed by 3 bases and J by 0 bases, leaving 12 bases between them. The CDR3 bases are TGTGCCAGCAGCTTTGGGAATAGGGGCTCCTACAATGAGCAGTTCTTC. Encoded protein: CASSFGNRGSYNEQFF.

This chain connects TRBV15 to TRBJ2-7, with 7 bases fitting TRBD1. The trim removed 0 bases at V and 6 bases at J, leaving 5 bases unmatched. The CDR3 loop spans 14 amino acids. Germline assignment: CDR1 LNHNV and CDR2 YYDKDF (reference sequence). This CDR3 is CATSREEGAVEQYF. Written as DNA, the CDR3 is TGTGCCACCAGCAGAGAAGAGGGGGCGGTCGAGCAGTACTTC.

The V and J genes are TRBV2 and TRBJ2-7; D may be TRBD2 (5 bases). This CDR3 is built from 15 residues. In germline, CDR1 is SNHLY, CDR2 FYNNEI. V lost 9 bases and J 5 bases, leaving 23 bases between the germline ends. The CDR3 nucleotides are TGTGCCAGTGAGGGTGACTCCTACCAGGTCCACGAGCAGTACTTC. It encodes CASEGDSYQVHEQYF.

The rearrangement uses TRBV30 and TRBJ2-1; D gene ambiguous. This CDR3 contains 15 residues. Trimming cost V 1 base and J 7 bases, with 17 bases left between them. The germline gives CDR1 GTSNPN, CDR2 SVGIG (reference sequence). The CDR3 loop is CAWSDHDGLENEQFF. The CDR3 bases are TGTGCCTGGAGTGACCACGACGGGCTGGAGAATGAGCAGTTCTTC.

The genes are TRBV30 and TRBJ2-7, with D unclear. Germline CDR1 is GTSNPN and CDR2 is SVGIG (reference sequence). This CDR3 is built from 10 residues. Trimming left V 8 bases short and J 6 bases short, with 11 bases between. CDR3 sequence reads: CAVLRSEQYF. CDR3 nucleotide sequence: TGTGCCGTATTACGTAGCGAGCAGTACTTC.

The chain carries TRBV19 and TRBJ2-1; tentatively, D is TRBD2 (5 bases). The CDR3 runs to 12 residues. Germline V CDR1 and CDR2: LNHDA, SQIVND (reference sequence). The ends were cut back, 3 bases at V and 6 bases at J, with 6 bases in the middle. The CDR3 here is CASSMGVNEQFF. The CDR3 DNA reads TGTGCCAGTAGTATGGGAGTCAATGAGCAGTTCTTC.

The sample holds one count of this clone. The J gene is TRBJ2-7, the V gene TRBV4-1; D gene ambiguous. CDR1 MGHRA and CDR2 YSYEKL come from the germline V gene. The ends were cut back, 0 bases at V and 4 bases at J, with 13 bases in the middle. The CDR3 has 15 amino acids. The CDR3 DNA is TGCGCCAGCAGCCAAGAATACCTGGATGGGTACGAGCAGTACTTC. This translates into CASSQEYLDGYEQYF.

This clone was observed a few times. The chain has TRBV2 and TRBJ1-4; D is possibly TRBD1 (5 bases). V was trimmed by 10 bases and J by 7 bases, leaving 16 bases between them. The CDR3 runs 13 residues. Germline loops: CDR1 SNHLY, CDR2 FYNNEI. CDR3 sequence: CAKRQGSGEKLFF. In DNA, the CDR3 is TGTGCCAAGCGCCAGGGTTCCGGTGAAAAACTGTTTTTT. Full variable domain (missing parts from reference TRBV2 and TRBJ1-4): EPEVTQTPSHQVTQMGQEVILRCVPISNHLYFYWYRQILGQKVEFLVSFYNNEISEKSEIFDDQFSVERPDGSNFTLKIRSTKLEDSAMYFCAKRQGSGEKLFFGSGTQLSVL.

V is TRBV29-1 and J is TRBJ1-1; D perhaps matches TRBD1 (5 bases). Germline V gene sequence: CDR1 SQVTM, CDR2 ANQGSEA. V was shortened by 7 bases and J by 0 bases, with 12 bases between the two germline ends. The CDR3 is 13 amino acids. The CDR3 loop is CSALGGVNTEAFF. The DNA for the CDR3 is TGCAGCGCCCTTGGAGGGGTGAACACTGAAGCTTTCTTT.

The chain has TRBV29-1 and TRBJ2-7; 8 nucleotides line up with TRBD2. This CDR3 contains 13 residues. From germline, CDR1 is SQVTM and CDR2 ANQGSEA. Trimming at V came to 6 bases and at J to 3 bases, leaving 7 bases not matched to a gene. This CDR3 reads CSVTPGTSYEQYF. CDR3 sequence (DNA): TGCAGCGTCACACCCGGGACTAGCTACGAGCAGTACTTC.

V is TRBV6-5 and J is TRBJ1-2; 9 nucleotides line up with TRBD1. CDR3 size: 15 residues. Germline V gene data show CDR1 as MNHEY and CDR2 as SVGAGI. V lost 2 bases, J lost 4 bases, and 5 bases stayed unmatched. CDR3 nucleotides: TGTGCCAGCAGTTACACGGACAGGGGCCCCTATGGCTACACCTTC. It translates to CASSYTDRGPYGYTF.

This clone has a handful of counts. The J gene is TRBJ1-1, the V gene TRBV27; D ambiguous. Trimming took off 1 base at V and 3 bases at J, with 6 bases between the two ends. CDR3 size: 13 residues. Per the germline V gene, CDR1 is MNHEY and CDR2 is SMNVEV (reference sequence). The CDR3 reads CASSLFGDTEAFF. Written as DNA, the CDR3 is TGTGCCAGCAGTTTATTTGGAGACACTGAAGCTTTCTTT.

This chain uses TRBV6-4 with TRBJ2-3; D is perhaps TRBD1 (6 bases). The CDR3 loop spans 15 amino acids. The V end was cut by 0 bases, the J end by 1 base, with 8 bases between. CDR1 MRHNA and CDR2 SNTAGT come from the germline V gene. The CDR3 bases are TGTGCCAGCAGTGACTCTCCAGGGGGCACAGATACGCAGTATTTT. Translating it yields CASSDSPGGTDTQYF.

DNA of the CDR3: TGCGCCAGCAGCCAAGAAGGCAGGGCCACTGAAGCTTTCTTT. Translating it yields CASSQEGRATEAFF. The genes are TRBV4-1 and TRBJ1-1; perhaps TRBD1 as D (5 bases). The CDR3 covers 14 residues. Trimming left V 0 bases short and J 4 bases short, with 9 bases between. From germline, CDR1 is MGHRA and CDR2 YSYEKL.

The rearrangement joins TRBV25-1 to TRBJ2-5, with a weak D call TRBD1 (6 bases). The CDR3 is made up of 12 amino acids. V lost 9 bases, J lost 5 bases, and 13 bases lay in between. Germline V lookup: CDR1 MGHDK, CDR2 SYGVNS. The CDR3 region is CASTGLRETQYF. CDR3 coding DNA: TGTGCCAGTACAGGGTTGCGGGAGACCCAGTACTTC. Together with reference TRBV25-1 and TRBJ2-5, the CDR3 gives the full variable domain: EADIYQTPRYLVIGTGKKITLECSQTMGHDKMYWYQQDPGMELHLIHYSYGVNSTEKGDLSSESTVSRIRTEHFPLTLESARPSHTSQYLCASTGLRETQYFGPGTRLLVL.